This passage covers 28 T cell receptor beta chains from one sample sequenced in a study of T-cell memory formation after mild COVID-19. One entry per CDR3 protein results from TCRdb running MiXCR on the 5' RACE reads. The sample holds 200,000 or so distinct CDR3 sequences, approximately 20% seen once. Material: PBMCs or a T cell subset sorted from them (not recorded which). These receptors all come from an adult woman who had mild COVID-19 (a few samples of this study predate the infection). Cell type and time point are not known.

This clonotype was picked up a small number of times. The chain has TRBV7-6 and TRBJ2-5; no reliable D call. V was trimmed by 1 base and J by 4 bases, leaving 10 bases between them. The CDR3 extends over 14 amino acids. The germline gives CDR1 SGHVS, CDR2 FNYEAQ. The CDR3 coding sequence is TGTGCCAGCAGCTTAGGTGCGAAGAGAGAGACCCAGTACTTC. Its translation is CASSLGAKRETQYF.

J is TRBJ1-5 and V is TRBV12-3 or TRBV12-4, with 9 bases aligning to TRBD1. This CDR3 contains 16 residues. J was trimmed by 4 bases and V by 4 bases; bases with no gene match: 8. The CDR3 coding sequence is TGTGCCAGCAGTTCAAACACAGGGGGCGGAAATCAGCCCCAGCATTTT. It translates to CASSSNTGGGNQPQHF.

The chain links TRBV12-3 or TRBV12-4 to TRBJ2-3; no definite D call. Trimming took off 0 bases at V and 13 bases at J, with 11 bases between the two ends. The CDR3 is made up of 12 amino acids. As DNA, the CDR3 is TGTGCCAGCAGTTTAGCGGGTGGGGTTGAGTATTTT. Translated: CASSLAGGVEYF.

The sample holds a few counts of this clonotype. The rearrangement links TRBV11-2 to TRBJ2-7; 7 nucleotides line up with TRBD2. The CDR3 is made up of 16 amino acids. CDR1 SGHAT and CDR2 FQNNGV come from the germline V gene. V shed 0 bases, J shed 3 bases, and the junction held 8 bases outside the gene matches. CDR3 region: CASSLDLGSGYYEQYF. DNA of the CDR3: TGTGCCAGCAGCTTAGATCTAGGTAGCGGGTACTACGAGCAGTACTTC.

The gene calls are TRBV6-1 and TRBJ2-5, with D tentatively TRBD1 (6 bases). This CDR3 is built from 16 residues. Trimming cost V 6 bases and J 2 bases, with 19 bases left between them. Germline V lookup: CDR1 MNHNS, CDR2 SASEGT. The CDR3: CASRNLVTGRQETQYF. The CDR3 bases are TGTGCCAGCAGAAATCTTGTGACAGGAAGACAAGAGACCCAGTACTTC.

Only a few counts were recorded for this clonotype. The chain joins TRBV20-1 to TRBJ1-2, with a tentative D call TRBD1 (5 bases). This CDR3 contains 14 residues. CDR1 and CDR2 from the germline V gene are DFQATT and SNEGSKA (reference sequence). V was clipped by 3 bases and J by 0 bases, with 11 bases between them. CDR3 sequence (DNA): TGCAGTGCTAGGAAACAGGCCACTAACTATGGCTACACCTTC. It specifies CSARKQATNYGYTF.

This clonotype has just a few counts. The CDR3 DNA follows: TGTGCCAGCAGCCCTGGGCTAGCGTACAATGAGCAGTTCTTC. Its translation: CASSPGLAYNEQFF. The J gene is TRBJ2-1, the V gene TRBV7-2, with D perhaps matching TRBD2 (6 bases). This CDR3 is 14 amino acids long. Trimming stripped 5 bases from V and 4 bases from J, with 12 bases between. Germline V gives CDR1 SGHTA, CDR2 FQGNSA.

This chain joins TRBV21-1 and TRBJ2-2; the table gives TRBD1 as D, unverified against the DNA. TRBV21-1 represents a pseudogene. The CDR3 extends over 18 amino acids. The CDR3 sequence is CASSKEGKELQPTGELFF. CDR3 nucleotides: TGTGCCAGCAGCAAAGAGGGAAAGGAGCTCCAGCCCACCGGGGAGCTGTTTTTT.

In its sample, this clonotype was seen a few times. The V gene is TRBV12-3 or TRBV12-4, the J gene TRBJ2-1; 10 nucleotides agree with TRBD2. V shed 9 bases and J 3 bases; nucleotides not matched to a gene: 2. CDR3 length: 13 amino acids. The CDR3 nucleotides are TGTGCCAGTGGGACTAGCGACTACAATGAGCAGTTCTTC. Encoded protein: CASGTSDYNEQFF.

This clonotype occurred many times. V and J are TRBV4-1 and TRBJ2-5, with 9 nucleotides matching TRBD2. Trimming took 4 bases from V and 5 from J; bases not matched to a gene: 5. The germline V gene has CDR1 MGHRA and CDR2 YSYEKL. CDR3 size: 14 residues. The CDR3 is CASSLAGAWETQYF. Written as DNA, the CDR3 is TGCGCCAGCAGCCTAGCGGGAGCATGGGAGACCCAGTACTTC.

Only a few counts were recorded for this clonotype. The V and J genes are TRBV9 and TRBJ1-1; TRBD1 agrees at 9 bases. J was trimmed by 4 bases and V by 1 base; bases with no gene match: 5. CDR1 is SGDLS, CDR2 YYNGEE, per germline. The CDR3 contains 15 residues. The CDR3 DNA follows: TGTGCCAGCAGCGTATCGGACAGGGGAGGCACTGAAGCTTTCTTT. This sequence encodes CASSVSDRGGTEAFF.

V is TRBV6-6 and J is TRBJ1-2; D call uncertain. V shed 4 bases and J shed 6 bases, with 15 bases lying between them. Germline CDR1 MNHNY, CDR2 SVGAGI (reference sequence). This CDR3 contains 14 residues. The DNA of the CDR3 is TGTGCCAGCAGTTTATCGGCCAGCTCTAATGGCTACACCTTC. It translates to CASSLSASSNGYTF.

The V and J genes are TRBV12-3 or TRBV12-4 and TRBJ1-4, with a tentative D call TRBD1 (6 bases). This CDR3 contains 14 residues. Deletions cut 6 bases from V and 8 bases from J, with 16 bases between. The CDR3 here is CASRVGGAQEKLFF. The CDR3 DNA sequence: TGTGCCAGCAGGGTCGGGGGGGCGCAGGAAAAACTGTTTTTT.

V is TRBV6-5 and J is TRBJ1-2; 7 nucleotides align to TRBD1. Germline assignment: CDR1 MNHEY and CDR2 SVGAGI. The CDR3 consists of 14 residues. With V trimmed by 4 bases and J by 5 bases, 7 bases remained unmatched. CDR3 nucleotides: TGTGCCAGCAGTTCCGACAGGGATTTTTATGGCTACACCTTC. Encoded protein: CASSSDRDFYGYTF.

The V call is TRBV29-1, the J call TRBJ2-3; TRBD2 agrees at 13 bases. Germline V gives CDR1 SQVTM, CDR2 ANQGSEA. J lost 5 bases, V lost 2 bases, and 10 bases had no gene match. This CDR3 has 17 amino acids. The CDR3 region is CSVEPGLAGVFGDTQYF. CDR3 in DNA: TGCAGCGTTGAACCCGGACTAGCGGGAGTCTTTGGAGATACGCAGTATTTT.

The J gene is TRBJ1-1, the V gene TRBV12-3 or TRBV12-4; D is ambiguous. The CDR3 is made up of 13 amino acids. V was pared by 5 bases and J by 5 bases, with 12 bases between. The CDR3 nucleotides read TGTGCCAGCAGTCCGCGAGGGAGAACTGAAGCTTTCTTT. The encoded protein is CASSPRGRTEAFF.

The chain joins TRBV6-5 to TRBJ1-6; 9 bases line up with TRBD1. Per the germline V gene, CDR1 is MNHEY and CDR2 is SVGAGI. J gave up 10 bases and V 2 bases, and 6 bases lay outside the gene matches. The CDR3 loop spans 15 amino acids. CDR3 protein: CASSYETGGGSPLHF. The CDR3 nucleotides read TGTGCCAGCAGTTACGAGACAGGGGGGGGCTCACCCCTCCACTTT.

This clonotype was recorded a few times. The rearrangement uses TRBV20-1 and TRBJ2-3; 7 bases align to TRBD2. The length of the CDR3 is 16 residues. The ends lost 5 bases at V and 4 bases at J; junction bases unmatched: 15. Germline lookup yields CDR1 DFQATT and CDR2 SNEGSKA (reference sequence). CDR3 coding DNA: TGCAGTGCTCGACTGGCGGGAGTAGAGAGGGCAGATACGCAGTATTTT. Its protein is CSARLAGVERADTQYF.

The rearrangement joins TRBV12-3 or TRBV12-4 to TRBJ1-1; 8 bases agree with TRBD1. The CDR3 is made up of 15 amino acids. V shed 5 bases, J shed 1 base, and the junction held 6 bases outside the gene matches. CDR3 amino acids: CASSSGQGGNTEAFF. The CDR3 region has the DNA TGTGCCAGCAGTAGTGGACAGGGCGGGAACACTGAAGCTTTCTTT.

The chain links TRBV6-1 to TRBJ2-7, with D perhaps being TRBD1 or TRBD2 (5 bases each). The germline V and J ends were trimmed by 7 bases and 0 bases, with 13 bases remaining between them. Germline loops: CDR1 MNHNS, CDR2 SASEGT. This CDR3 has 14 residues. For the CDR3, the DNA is TGTGCCAGCATCACTCCGGGACGCTCCTACGAGCAGTACTTC. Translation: CASITPGRSYEQYF.

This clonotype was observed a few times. CDR3 loop: CASSLGTGGAEPQHF. Here the CDR3 DNA reads TGCGCCAGCAGCTTGGGGACAGGGGGCGCGGAACCCCAGCATTTT. The genes are TRBV5-1 and TRBJ1-5; 11 bases align to TRBD1. Germline assignment: CDR1 SGHRS and CDR2 YFSETQ. The ends lost 0 bases at V and 10 bases at J; junction bases unmatched: 6. The CDR3 spans 15 residues.

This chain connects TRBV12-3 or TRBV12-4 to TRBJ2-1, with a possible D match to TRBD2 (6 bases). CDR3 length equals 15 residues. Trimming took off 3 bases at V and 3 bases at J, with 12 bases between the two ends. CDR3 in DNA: TGTGCCAGCAGTTTCCTTAGCGGCGGCTACAATGAGCAGTTCTTC. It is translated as CASSFLSGGYNEQFF.

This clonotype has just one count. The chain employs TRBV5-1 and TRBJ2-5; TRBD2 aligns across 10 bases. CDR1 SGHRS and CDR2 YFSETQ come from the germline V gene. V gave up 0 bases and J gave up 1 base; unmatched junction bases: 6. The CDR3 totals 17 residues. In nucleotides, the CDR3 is TGCGCCAGCAGCTTGGCTCTAGCGGGGGCCCTCCAAGAGACCCAGTACTTC. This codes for CASSLALAGALQETQYF. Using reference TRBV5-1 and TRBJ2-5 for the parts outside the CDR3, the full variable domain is KAGVTQTPRYLIKTRGQQVTLSCSPISGHRSVSWYQQTPGQGLQFLFEYFSETQRNKGNFPGRFSGRQFSNSRSEMNVSTLELGDSALYLCASSLALAGALQETQYFGPGTRLLVL.

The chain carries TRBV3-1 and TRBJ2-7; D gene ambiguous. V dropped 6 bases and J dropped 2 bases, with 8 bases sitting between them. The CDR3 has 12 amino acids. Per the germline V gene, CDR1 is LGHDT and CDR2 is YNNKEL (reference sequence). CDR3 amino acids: CASSQSTYEQYF. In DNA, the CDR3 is TGTGCCAGCAGTCAGAGCACCTACGAGCAGTACTTC.

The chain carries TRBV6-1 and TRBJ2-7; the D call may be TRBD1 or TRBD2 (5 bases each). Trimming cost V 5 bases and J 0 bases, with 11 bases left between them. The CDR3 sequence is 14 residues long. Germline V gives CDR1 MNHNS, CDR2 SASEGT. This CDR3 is CASSRDGLSYEQYF. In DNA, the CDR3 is TGTGCCAGCAGTCGGGACGGGCTCTCCTACGAGCAGTACTTC.

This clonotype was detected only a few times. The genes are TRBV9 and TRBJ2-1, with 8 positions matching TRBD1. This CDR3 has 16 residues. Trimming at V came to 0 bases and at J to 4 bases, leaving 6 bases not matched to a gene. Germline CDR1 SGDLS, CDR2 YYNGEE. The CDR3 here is CASSVEEDRGYNEQFF. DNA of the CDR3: TGTGCCAGCAGCGTAGAAGAAGACAGGGGTTACAATGAGCAGTTCTTC.

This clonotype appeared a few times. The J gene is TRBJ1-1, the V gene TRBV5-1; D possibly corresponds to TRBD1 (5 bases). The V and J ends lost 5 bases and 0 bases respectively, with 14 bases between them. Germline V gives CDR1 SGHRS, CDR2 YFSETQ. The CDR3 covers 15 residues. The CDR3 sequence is CASREQTALNTEAFF. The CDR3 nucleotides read TGCGCCAGCAGAGAACAGACAGCTCTGAACACTGAAGCTTTCTTT.

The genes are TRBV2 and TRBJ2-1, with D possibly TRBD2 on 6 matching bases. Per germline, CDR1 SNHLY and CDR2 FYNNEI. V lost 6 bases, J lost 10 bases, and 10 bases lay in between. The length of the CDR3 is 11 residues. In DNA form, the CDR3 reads TGTGCCAGCAGGGGGGACTTGGAGCAGTTCTTC. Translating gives CASRGDLEQFF.